A selection of T cell receptor beta chains follows, all from one sample in a study of identical twins. One entry per CDR3 protein results from TCRdb running MiXCR on the 5' RACE reads. The data contain 700,000 or so distinct CDR3 sequences, roughly 20% of them singletons. These data also featured in a second study, about T cells expressing NK-cell markers.

The source material was PBMCs. These TCRs come from a woman younger than 35 in good health. Both conserved end residues are part of each CDR3. Fields, in order: V gene, J gene, D gene, CDR3 length, clone size, CDR3 DNA, CDR3 protein. A D gene is named only where the DNA matches it firmly. Size is stated for part of the rows, as once, few or many counts, or as a class when the clone is expanded.

TRBV20-1	TRBJ2-7	.	11	few	TGCAGTGCCGCTTTAGGATACGAGCAGTACTTC	CSAALGYEQYF
TRBV5-1	TRBJ2-1	.	15	.	TGCGCCAGCAGCTTTCGTTACGATCGAGAGAGTGAGCAGTTCTTC	CASSFRYDRESEQFF
TRBV15	TRBJ2-2	.	15	.	TGTGCCACCAGCAGAGGTGACCAAAACACCGGGGAGCTGTTTTTT	CATSRGDQNTGELFF
TRBV11-2	TRBJ2-7	TRBD2	15	.	TGTGCCAGCAGCTTAATACTAGCGGGAGCGGGCGAGCAGTACTTC	CASSLILAGAGEQYF
TRBV6-2/TRBV6-3	TRBJ2-2	TRBD2	17	.	TGTGCCAGCAGTAAGGGACTAGCGGGAGGGCCCGACGGGGAGCTGTTTTTT	CASSKGLAGGPDGELFF
TRBV5-5	TRBJ2-1	TRBD2	16	.	TGTGCCAGCAGCCCGAGTAGCGGGAGGCCCTACAATGAGCAGTTCTTC	CASSPSSGRPYNEQFF
TRBV5-1	TRBJ2-3	TRBD1	16	.	TGCGCCAGCAGCTGGGCCCGGGACAGTACAGTAGGTACGCAGTATTTT	CASSWARDSTVGTQYF
TRBV5-1	TRBJ2-1	.	15	few	TGCGCCAGCAGCCTTGGACTCGTAGGTAGCAATGAGCAGTTCTTC	CASSLGLVGSNEQFF
TRBV6-4	TRBJ2-3	.	14	.	TGTGCCAGCAGTGGGGGTCCGCCACCAGATACGCAGTATTTT	CASSGGPPPDTQYF
TRBV7-9	TRBJ2-1	.	14	.	TGTGCCAGCACGACAGAGCCCTTCTACAATGAGCAGTTCTTC	CASTTEPFYNEQFF
TRBV5-1	TRBJ2-7	.	14	.	TGCGCCAGCAGCTTGTTCAGCGGAAACTACGAGCAGTACTTC	CASSLFSGNYEQYF
TRBV18	TRBJ2-1	.	13	.	TGTGCCAGCTCACTTATTCGATACAATGAGCAGTTCTTC	CASSLIRYNEQFF
TRBV4-1	TRBJ2-7	TRBD2	19	few	TGCGCCAGCAGCCAAGACCGTATAGCGGGAGGGGTCAACTCCTACGAGCAGTACTTC	CASSQDRIAGGVNSYEQYF
TRBV20-1	TRBJ2-3	.	15	.	TGCAGTGCTAATGCTGGACGGGATAACACAGATACGCAGTATTTT	CSANAGRDNTDTQYF
TRBV29-1	TRBJ2-5	TRBD1	17	.	TGCAGCGTTGAAAGGGGACAGGGGGTACGATCACAAGAGACCCAGTACTTC	CSVERGQGVRSQETQYF
TRBV4-1	TRBJ2-5	.	14	few	TGCGCCAGCAGCCAGGGAACAAGGCAAGAGACCCAGTACTTC	CASSQGTRQETQYF
TRBV20-1	TRBJ2-2	.	14	.	TGCAGTGCTAGACTCCCGATAGCCTCAGGGGAGCTGTTTTTT	CSARLPIASGELFF
TRBV7-9	TRBJ2-7	.	11	many	TGTGCCAGCAGCCGTGGCCTCGAGCAGTACTTC	CASSRGLEQYF
TRBV15	TRBJ2-5	.	12	.	TGTGCCACCAGCAGGGTCAAAGAGACCCAGTACTTC	CATSRVKETQYF
TRBV12-3/TRBV12-4	TRBJ2-1	.	13	few	TGTGCCAGCAGTTCCAACCGCTACAATGAGCAGTTCTTC	CASSSNRYNEQFF
TRBV20-1	TRBJ2-1	TRBD2	15	.	TGCAGTGCTAGAGAGGGCGGGAGTCCCTACAATGAGCAGTTCTTC	CSAREGGSPYNEQFF
TRBV9	TRBJ2-1	TRBD2	19	.	TGTGCCAGCAGCCCCCTAGCGGGAGGCCCTCATTTTTCCTACAATGAGCAGTTCTTC	CASSPLAGGPHFSYNEQFF
TRBV12-3/TRBV12-4	TRBJ1-6	.	14	.	TGTGCCAGCACCCCTACGGGGTTTAATTCACCCCTCCACTTT	CASTPTGFNSPLHF
TRBV4-3	TRBJ2-3	TRBD2	16	few	TGCGCCAGCAGCCAAGAGACAGCGGGGAGCACAGATACGCAGTATTTT	CASSQETAGSTDTQYF
TRBV9	TRBJ2-1	TRBD1	14	few	TGTGCCAGCAGCCTGCGGACAGGGCGGAATGAGCAGTTCTTC	CASSLRTGRNEQFF
TRBV7-9	TRBJ2-5	.	12	many	TGTGCCAGCAGCCCATATGAAGAGACCCAGTACTTC	CASSPYEETQYF
TRBV5-6	TRBJ1-1	TRBD1	13	.	TGTGCCAGCAGTACCGACAGGGACACTGAAGCTTTCTTT	CASSTDRDTEAFF
TRBV5-1	TRBJ2-1	.	14	.	TGCGCCAGCAGACGCGTGGGGTTGGGGAATGAGCAGTTCTTC	CASRRVGLGNEQFF
TRBV5-1	TRBJ2-3	.	16	.	TGCGCCAGCAGCTTGCAGGGCTCGTATCACACAGATACGCAGTATTTT	CASSLQGSYHTDTQYF
TRBV27	TRBJ1-3	.	13	few	TGTGCCAGCAAGCAGGGATTTGGAAACACCATATATTTT	CASKQGFGNTIYF
TRBV20-1	TRBJ2-7	TRBD2	15	.	TGCAGTGCCCCCAAAGGAGCGGGAGGGTTCTACGAGCAGTACTTC	CSAPKGAGGFYEQYF